Following are 10 T cell receptor beta chains from one sample sequenced in a study of cytomegalovirus exposure and HLA in healthy donors. The PCR had 60 Vbeta and 13 Jbeta primers. Generated by immunoSEQ multiplex PCR, the TCRdb table keeps only in-frame clones and is missing some. The data contain some 180,000 clones, over 70% of them seen just once; the ten biggest clones take up approximately 1.3%. The sequenced sample was PBMCs. The source of these receptors is a man younger than 35 in good health and CMV-seronegative.

The chain employs TRBV6-5 and TRBJ1-2; D may be TRBD1 (6 bases). V lost 3 bases and J lost 4, with 12 bases in between. Germline V gene sequence: CDR1 MNHEY, CDR2 SVGAGI. This CDR3 spans 14 amino acids. The chain's CDR3 is CASSYRGAVYGYTF. The DNA for the CDR3 is TGTGCCAGCAGTTATCGGGGGGCGGTCTATGGCTACACCTTC.

A note on this clone: A much more abundant neighbour one base away suggests this may be a read error. The chain uses TRBV27 and TRBJ2-7; D gene unclear. Between the trimmed V and J ends, which lost 5 bases and 0 bases, there was a span of 5 bases. From germline, CDR1 is MNHEY and CDR2 SMNVEV (reference sequence). The CDR3 is 12 amino acids. CDR3 sequence reads: CASSDNSYEQYF. CDR3 bases: TGTGCCAGCAGTGACAACTCCTACGAGCAGTACTTC.

V gene TRBV4-1 combines with J gene TRBJ1-3; D is unclear. The ends were cut back, 4 bases at V and 4 bases at J, with 8 bases in the middle. Germline CDR1 and CDR2: MGHRA and YSYEKL. This CDR3 is 13 amino acids long. The CDR3 sequence is CASSLAGGNTIYF. In DNA, the CDR3 is TGCGCCAGCAGCCTAGCGGGCGGAAACACCATATATTTT.

The chain couples TRBV7-8 to TRBJ2-1, with D perhaps matching TRBD2 (6 bases). Germline values: CDR1 SGHVS, CDR2 FQNEAQ. V was cut by 6 bases and J by 9 bases, with 27 bases left in between. The CDR3 sequence is 17 residues long. The CDR3 DNA reads as TGTGCCAGCAGTCAAGGCCCTTTTGCTAGCGCGTCTTTTGAGCAGTTCTTC. Amino acid sequence: CASSQGPFASASFEQFF.

The chain carries TRBV6-5 and TRBJ2-1; 9 bases align to TRBD2. The trim removed 0 bases at V and 4 bases at J, leaving 4 bases unmatched. CDR1 is MNHEY, CDR2 SVGAGI, per germline. The length of the CDR3 is 16 residues. CDR3 in amino acids: CASSYSGLARYNEQFF. The CDR3, as DNA: TGTGCCAGCAGTTACTCCGGACTAGCGAGGTACAATGAGCAGTTCTTC.

The genes are TRBV25-1 and TRBJ2-6; 7 positions match TRBD1. V was pared by 3 bases and J by 2 bases, with 7 bases of the junction left unmatched. Germline V gives CDR1 MGHDK, CDR2 SYGVNS. The CDR3 is 17 amino acids. The CDR3 coding sequence is TGTGCCAGCAGTGATCCCTCCGACAGGGCTGGGGCCAACGTCCTGACTTTC. This translates into CASSDPSDRAGANVLTF.

J is TRBJ2-7 and V is TRBV4-3; tentatively, D is TRBD2 (6 bases). Germline lookup yields CDR1 LGHNA and CDR2 YSLEER. Trimming pared 1 base from V and 6 bases from J, leaving 16 bases between. The length of the CDR3 is 15 residues. In DNA, the CDR3 is TGCGCCAGCAGCCAAGGACTAGTCCTTCGAGGCGAGCAGTACTTC. Its protein product is CASSQGLVLRGEQYF.

V is TRBV4-2 and J is TRBJ2-1, with a tentative D call TRBD1 (6 bases). CDR3 length: 16 residues. CDR1 and CDR2 (germline): LGHNA, YNFKEQ. The V end was cut by 0 bases, the J end by 4 bases, with 13 bases between. The CDR3 sequence: CASSQDVGAPYNEQFF. CDR3 nucleotides: TGTGCCAGCAGCCAAGATGTGGGGGCCCCTTACAATGAGCAGTTCTTC.

The J gene is TRBJ2-3, the V gene TRBV7-2; TRBD1 agrees at 8 bases. Trimming at V came to 3 bases and at J to 2 bases, leaving 4 bases not matched to a gene. The V gene's germline CDR1 is SGHTA and CDR2 FQGNSA. The CDR3 consists of 15 residues. CDR3 residues: CASSLRTGYTDTQYF. CDR3 nucleotide sequence: TGTGCCAGCAGCTTGCGGACAGGGTACACAGATACGCAGTATTTT.

The gene calls are TRBV11-2 and TRBJ2-7; 7 nucleotides align to TRBD1. This CDR3 is built from 14 residues. Trimming cost V 5 bases and J 4 bases; bases outside gene matches: 8. Germline lookup yields CDR1 SGHAT and CDR2 FQNNGV. CDR3: CASSPGDSTYEQYF. In DNA, the CDR3 is TGTGCCAGCAGCCCCGGGGACAGTACTTACGAGCAGTACTTC. The full variable domain, completed using reference TRBV11-2 and TRBJ2-7, is EAGVAQSPRYKIIEKRQSVAFWCNPISGHATLYWYQQILGQGPKLLIQFQNNGVVDDSQLPKDRFSAERLKGVDSTLKIQPAKLEDSAVYLCASSPGDSTYEQYFGPGTRLTVT.